The next 19 T cell receptor beta chains were all read from a single sample in a study of identical twins. TCRdb re-analysed the 5' RACE reads in MiXCR, keeping a single row per CDR3 protein. The sample holds 500,000 to 600,000 distinct CDR3 sequences, 22% seen once. Another study also made use of these data, one on T cells expressing NK-cell markers.

Source material: CD4+ T cells sorted from blood. The source of these receptors is a woman younger than 35 in good health.

The V call is TRBV5-6, the J call TRBJ2-1; the D is unclear. The CDR3 is 13 residues long. Trimming took 7 bases from V and 9 from J, leaving 17 bases between them. Germline CDR1 SGHDT, CDR2 YYEEEE. This CDR3 is CASSPHASTEQFF. In DNA form, the CDR3 reads TGTGCCAGCTCTCCCCACGCCTCCACTGAGCAGTTCTTC.

V gene TRBV5-1 combines with J gene TRBJ2-7; TRBD2 matches 13 bases. The CDR3 is made up of 16 amino acids. Trimming took 0 bases from V and 5 from J; bases not matched to a gene: 5. CDR1 is SGHRS and CDR2 is YFSETQ in the germline V gene. This CDR3 reads CASSLVTSGRINEQYF. The CDR3 DNA is TGCGCCAGCAGCTTGGTGACTAGCGGGAGGATCAACGAGCAGTACTTC. The full variable domain, with the rest looked up from reference TRBV5-1 and TRBJ2-7, is KAGVTQTPRYLIKTRGQQVTLSCSPISGHRSVSWYQQTPGQGLQFLFEYFSETQRNKGNFPGRFSGRQFSNSRSEMNVSTLELGDSALYLCASSLVTSGRINEQYFGPGTRLTVT.

The sample holds a few counts of this clonotype. The chain has TRBV20-1 and TRBJ1-2; 7 bases match TRBD1. Germline CDR1 reads DFQATT; CDR2 reads SNEGSKA (reference sequence). The CDR3 runs to 13 residues. The ends lost 6 bases at V and 1 base at J; junction bases unmatched: 5. As DNA, the CDR3 is TGCAGTGCCAGGGACAGCCTTAACTATGGCTACACCTTC. This encodes CSARDSLNYGYTF.

Only a few counts were recorded for this clonotype. The chain has TRBV20-1 and TRBJ1-5; D is ambiguous. The germline V and J ends were trimmed by 5 bases and 0 bases, with 8 bases remaining between them. Germline values: CDR1 DFQATT, CDR2 SNEGSKA (reference sequence). The CDR3 spans 13 residues. The CDR3 here is CSALDHSNQPQHF. For the CDR3, the DNA is TGCAGTGCTCTTGATCATAGCAATCAGCCCCAGCATTTT.

The rearrangement links TRBV5-5 to TRBJ2-4; D is possibly TRBD2 (5 bases). This CDR3 spans 16 amino acids. The germline V gene has CDR1 SGHKS and CDR2 YYEKEE (reference sequence). V was trimmed by 5 bases and J by 3 bases, leaving 18 bases between them. In DNA, the CDR3 is TGTGCCAGCAGTCCTCCTCTGAACGCGGGCAAAAACATTCAGTACTTC. Protein product: CASSPPLNAGKNIQYF.

This chain links TRBV9 with TRBJ2-3; D is perhaps TRBD1 or TRBD2 (6 bases each). CDR1 and CDR2 (germline): SGDLS, YYNGEE. V gave up 4 bases and J gave up 1 base, with 16 bases separating them. This CDR3 has 16 amino acids. CDR3 coding DNA: TGTGCCAGCAGCCCGGGGGCCCCTAAAGGCACAGATACGCAGTATTTT. Its protein is CASSPGAPKGTDTQYF. The full variable domain, completed using reference TRBV9 and TRBJ2-3, is DSGVTQTPKHLITATGQRVTLRCSPRSGDLSVYWYQQSLDQGLQFLIQYYNGEERAKGNILERFSAQQFPDLHSELNLSSLELGDSALYFCASSPGAPKGTDTQYFGPGTRLTVL.

This CDR3 reads CASSIIRPGLAGGTDTQYF. The CDR3 coding sequence is TGCGCCAGCAGCATAATTCGACCGGGACTAGCGGGGGGGACAGATACGCAGTATTTT. The chain carries TRBV5-1 and TRBJ2-3, with 16 bases lining up with TRBD2. Germline V gene sequence: CDR1 SGHRS, CDR2 YFSETQ. There are 19 residues in the CDR3. Trimming at V came to 4 bases and at J to 3 bases, leaving 11 bases not matched to a gene.

This clonotype was observed many times. V and J are TRBV7-9 and TRBJ2-5; TRBD2 agrees at 7 bases. V lost 3 bases, J lost 5 bases, and 12 bases stayed unmatched. This CDR3 has 16 residues. Germline V gene sequence: CDR1 SEHNR, CDR2 FQNEAQ (reference sequence). The CDR3 sequence is CASSLGGPLNTETQYF. Here the CDR3 DNA reads TGTGCCAGCAGCTTGGGAGGGCCTTTAAATACGGAGACCCAGTACTTC.

The J gene is TRBJ2-7, the V gene TRBV20-1, with D perhaps matching TRBD1 (6 bases). Deletions cut 0 bases from V and 3 bases from J, with 12 bases between. Germline assignment: CDR1 DFQATT and CDR2 SNEGSKA (reference sequence). The CDR3 has 14 residues. CDR3 DNA sequence: TGCAGTGCTAGAGATATGGGGGCAATCTACGAGCAGTACTTC. Its translation: CSARDMGAIYEQYF.

This clonotype was counted ten times or more. The chain combines TRBV14 with TRBJ1-1; a possible D gene is TRBD1 (6 bases). Trimming stripped 3 bases from V and 2 bases from J, with 13 bases between. The CDR3 contains 15 residues. Germline V lookup: CDR1 SGHDN, CDR2 FVKESK. The CDR3, as DNA: TGTGCCAGCAGCCACCCGGACAGCTTAAACACTGAAGCTTTCTTT. Its protein is CASSHPDSLNTEAFF.

This chain links TRBV5-1 with TRBJ1-1; possible D gene TRBD1, 6 bases. Deletions cut 6 bases from V and 5 bases from J, with 17 bases between. The length of the CDR3 is 14 residues. Germline V CDR1 and CDR2: SGHRS, YFSETQ. This chain's CDR3 is CASNSQGPGTEAFF. The CDR3 bases are TGCGCCAGCAACTCCCAGGGGCCGGGAACTGAAGCTTTCTTT.

The chain links TRBV27 to TRBJ2-3; no clear D gene. CDR1 MNHEY and CDR2 SMNVEV come from the germline V gene (reference sequence). The CDR3 has 16 amino acids. The V gene lost 5 bases and the J gene lost 0 bases, with 15 bases spanning the gap. For the CDR3, the DNA is TGTGCCAGCAGTACCAGAGATTATGCTAGCACAGATACGCAGTATTTT. This codes for CASSTRDYASTDTQYF.

The chain couples TRBV5-1 to TRBJ1-2, with D perhaps TRBD1 (6 bases). V dropped 0 bases and J dropped 8 bases, with 14 bases sitting between them. This CDR3 is 14 amino acids long. Germline V lookup: CDR1 SGHRS, CDR2 YFSETQ. CDR3 sequence (DNA): TGCGCCAGCAGCTTGGTGGACAGCTCGTGGGGCTACACCTTC. It specifies CASSLVDSSWGYTF.

The chain carries TRBV5-1 and TRBJ2-2; D might be TRBD1 or TRBD2, each matching 5 bases. With 0 bases removed from V and 1 base from J, the gap between germline ends came to 10 bases. This CDR3 comprises 16 residues. Germline CDR1 reads SGHRS; CDR2 reads YFSETQ. CDR3 nucleotides: TGCGCCAGCAGCTTGGCTGGGACCCTGAACACCGGGGAGCTGTTTTTT. Protein product: CASSLAGTLNTGELFF.

This clonotype has ten or more counts. The genes are TRBV29-1 and TRBJ1-1; D unclear. The CDR3 covers 12 residues. The V end lost 4 bases, the J end lost 3 bases, and 9 bases lay between the germline ends. Germline V gene sequence: CDR1 SQVTM, CDR2 ANQGSEA. Here the CDR3 DNA reads TGCAGCGTTGGCGGGGAGGACACTGAAGCTTTCTTT. Its protein is CSVGGEDTEAFF.

The genes are TRBV5-1 and TRBJ2-3; 8 positions agree with TRBD1. CDR1 is SGHRS and CDR2 is YFSETQ in the germline V gene. With 4 bases clipped from V and 4 bases from J, the junction kept 5 bases outside the gene matches. The CDR3 consists of 14 residues. The CDR3 is CASSLGTGADTQYF. The CDR3 DNA reads as TGCGCCAGCAGCCTGGGGACAGGCGCAGATACGCAGTATTTT.

The table lists this clonotype with a few counts. The chain combines TRBV20-1 with TRBJ2-5, with D hard to call. The CDR3 covers 12 residues. V lost 3 bases and J 1 base, leaving 6 bases between the germline ends. Per the germline V gene, CDR1 is DFQATT and CDR2 is SNEGSKA (reference sequence). CDR3 protein: CSASPTQETQYF. For the CDR3, the DNA is TGCAGTGCTAGTCCGACCCAAGAGACCCAGTACTTC.

This clonotype came up a few times. CDR3 nucleotides: TGCGCCAGCAGCCAAGATCTAGCGGGAGGCACAGATACGCAGTATTTT. This sequence encodes CASSQDLAGGTDTQYF. This chain joins TRBV4-3 and TRBJ2-3, with TRBD2 matching 10 bases. The CDR3 runs to 16 residues. Germline CDR1 and CDR2: LGHNA and YSLEER. After removal of 0 bases from V and 1 base from J, the junction contained 1 base not matched to a gene.

This clonotype was counted only a few times. The chain recombines TRBV10-2 with TRBJ2-7; D remains ambiguous. The CDR3 runs to 13 residues. Trimming stripped 3 bases from V and 2 bases from J, with 8 bases between. Looked up from germline, CDR1 is WSHSY and CDR2 is SAAADI. The CDR3 is CASSDVATYEQYF. In nucleotides, the CDR3 is TGCGCCAGCAGTGACGTAGCCACCTACGAGCAGTACTTC.